Detailed here is one T cell receptor (beta chain). PBMCs yielded sorted CD4+ and CD8+ T cells. Extracted from the samples, RNA was reverse transcribed into cDNA to serve as the sequencing template. Sequencing was performed with immunoSEQ multiplex PCR; in TCRdb, only in-frame clones are kept and a portion is missing. The sample includes about 150,000 clones, around 54% of them seen just once. The data originate from a study of CD8+ T cells in alopecia areata. CDR1 is MNHEY, CDR2 SMNVEV, per germline (reference sequence). V trimming: 7 bases; J trimming: 9 bases; junction bases outside the gene matches: 13. This CDR3 spans 15 amino acids.

The source of this sequence is a human donor in good health. The chain couples TRBV27 to TRBJ2-1, with TRBD2 identical over 9 bases. Sequenced sample: CD4+ T cells sorted from blood. The CDR3 reads CASKSGGRALSEQFF. The CDR3 bases are TGTGCCAGCAAATCGGGCGGGAGGGCCCTCAGTGAGCAGTTCTTC.